This entry concerns a single T cell receptor (beta chain). Its antigen is still unknown. No much larger clonotype is one base removed from it; base qualities were not supplied. V and J lose 0 bases and 6 bases, and a span of 10 bases separates them. CDR1 and CDR2 (SGHRS, YFSETQ) derive from the germline V gene. The CDR3, cysteine through phenylalanine, is 14 amino acids long. The read is trimmed to its CDR3 DNA, 42 bases read in frame from base 1. The CDR3 regions of human TCRbeta chains were subjected to immunosequencing. The source study handled its data this way. Repertoire TCRs were matched against a reference library of SARS-CoV-2-specific TCRs generated with the MIRA antigen-specificity platform. Breadth was defined as the fraction of unique TCRs that were SARS-CoV-2-associated. Depth was defined as the fraction of total T cells that were SARS-CoV-2-associated. Using the MIRA data, each spike-specific TCR was mapped to the spike region that the TCR reacts to and placed in a CD4 or CD8 class. Log10-transformed breadth and depth values were compared by one-way ANOVA with Sidak's multiple comparisons tests. TCRdb obtained this table from immuneACCESS and retained in-frame rearrangements with V and J assigned. These tables miss some clones; where compared with another copy, unresolved V genes account for less than half of the shortfall, and the remainder is unexplained. V and J calls and clone size are given by that table; D and trimming were obtained from the DNA. This sample comprises 90,000 to 120,000 clones, 90% to 95% of them detected only once. The ten most abundant clones make up 6.2% of the sample.

The data were taken from a study of T cell responses to AZD1222 COVID-19 vaccine (dated by TCRdb to the early 2020s). A note on the overall study: TCR sequencing was performed for about 240 trial participants, of whom about 200 were given two doses of AZD1222 and around 26 were given two doses of MenACWY control vaccine. Trial participants were enrolled by age into 18-55, 56-69 and 70-plus year subgroups, with roughly 150, 30 and 60 TCR-sequenced participants respectively. What the study reported, not specific to this receptor: In the small 56-69-year group, the increase in depth fell short of significance, most likely because of low power. Conclusions about previously exposed vaccinees were limited because only five to seven AZD1222 recipients were SARS-CoV-2 seropositive at baseline. Epitopes outside the regions mutated in the B.1.351 and B.1.1.7 variants were reportedly recognized by nearly half of the unique spike-specific TCRs. The whole spike protein was spanned by vaccine-associated CD4 TCRs, and dominant responses were seen in regions 160-218 and 743-854. Because no day 14 peak-response samples were available, repertoires were characterized only after the peak T cell response. After two AZD1222 doses, both the breadth and the depth of spike-specific TCRs were significantly higher than at day 0 and than in MenACWY recipients. Most participants were white British and females outnumbered males, and the authors suggested that clonal diversity may have been underestimated.

The time point label of this sample denotes: about 28 days (+/-7) after the second vaccine dose. AZD1222 recipients with second doses at about 4 weeks or about 12 weeks were pooled, because spike-specific TCR depth and breadth did not differ between schedules. Vaccinee samples came from UK trials COV001 and COV002, including a single-blind randomized controlled phase 2/3 trial of AZD1222 (ChAdOx1 nCoV-19) in healthy adults. Trial participant PBMC samples were collected at day 0 and day 28 after the second dose for TCRbeta chain sequencing. The TCR was taken from an adult who received the AZD1222 COVID-19 vaccine. The starting material was peripheral blood, obtained 28 days after the second AZD1222 dose. Here the chain combines TRBV5-1 and TRBJ2-1; perhaps TRBD1 is the D gene, with 5 bases matching. The nucleotide sequence is TGCGCCAGCAGCTTGGGGGGCGTCAGCAATGAGCAGTTCTTC. This is translated as CASSLGGVSNEQFF.